The rows below give T cell receptor beta chains drawn from one sample of a study of early T cells in non-severe SARS-CoV-2 infection. TCRdb reprocessed the 5' RACE reads via MiXCR and lists one record per CDR3 protein. The sample consists of 60,000 or so distinct CDR3 sequences, less than 11% of them appearing once. Sequencing was done on a sample of whole blood. The source is an adult who was a healthcare worker with PCR-confirmed SARS-CoV-2 infection or an uninfected control (not recorded which). Each CDR3 is given with its conserved first and last residue. The order of the fields is V gene, D gene, J gene, clone size, CDR3 DNA, CDR3 protein. The D gene is left open where the match is weak. A clone size is listed for some rows: how often the clone was seen (once, few, many), or a class if it is expanded.

>TRBV5-1|TRBD2|TRBJ2-1|.
TGCGCCAGCAGCTCGGGACTAGCGGGCAACAATGAGCAGTTCTTC
CASSSGLAGNNEQFF
>TRBV25-1|.|TRBJ2-1|few
TGTGCCAGCAGTGATCGGACGCGGGATGACAATGAGCAGTTCTTC
CASSDRTRDDNEQFF
>TRBV29-1|.|TRBJ1-2|many
TGCAGCGTTGAAGGGGTGCAGGCCGGAGGCTACACCTTC
CSVEGVQAGGYTF
>TRBV10-3|.|TRBJ1-4|few
TGTGCCAGCGGGACCGGGACAAAAACTAATGAAAAACTGTTTTTT
CASGTGTKTNEKLFF
>TRBV7-2|.|TRBJ2-7|few
TGTGCCAGCAGCCTTTTCGGGCCATACGAGCAGTACTTC
CASSLFGPYEQYF
>TRBV15|TRBD1|TRBJ1-2|few
TGTGCCACCAGCAGAGATCGGGCCAGGGGGCCCTATGGCTACACCTTC
CATSRDRARGPYGYTF
>TRBV29-1|.|TRBJ2-5|few
TGCAGCTCCCGGGTGGGAGAGACCCAGTACTTC
CSSRVGETQYF
>TRBV30|.|TRBJ2-1|many
TGTGCCTGGAGTGTGTCCTCATTCTACAATGAGCAGTTCTTC
CAWSVSSFYNEQFF
>TRBV6-6|.|TRBJ2-1|.
TGTGCCAGCAGTTACCCCCCTCTAGGGAGCCCCAATGAGCAGTTCTTC
CASSYPPLGSPNEQFF
>TRBV18|.|TRBJ2-3|many
TGTGCCAGCTCACCCAAGGGTGCCCACACAGATACGCAGTATTTT
CASSPKGAHTDTQYF
>TRBV15|.|TRBJ2-7|many
TGTGCCACCAGCAGAGATGGCAGGCGCGAAGACGAGCAGTACTTC
CATSRDGRREDEQYF
>TRBV30|TRBD1|TRBJ2-3|many
TGTGCCTGTTCCGGGACAGGGCGTGCGGATACGCAGTATTTT
CACSGTGRADTQYF
>TRBV12-3/TRBV12-4|.|TRBJ1-3|many
TGTGCCCTACCCTCAGGGGCGTTCTCGGGAAACACCATATATTTT
CALPSGAFSGNTIYF